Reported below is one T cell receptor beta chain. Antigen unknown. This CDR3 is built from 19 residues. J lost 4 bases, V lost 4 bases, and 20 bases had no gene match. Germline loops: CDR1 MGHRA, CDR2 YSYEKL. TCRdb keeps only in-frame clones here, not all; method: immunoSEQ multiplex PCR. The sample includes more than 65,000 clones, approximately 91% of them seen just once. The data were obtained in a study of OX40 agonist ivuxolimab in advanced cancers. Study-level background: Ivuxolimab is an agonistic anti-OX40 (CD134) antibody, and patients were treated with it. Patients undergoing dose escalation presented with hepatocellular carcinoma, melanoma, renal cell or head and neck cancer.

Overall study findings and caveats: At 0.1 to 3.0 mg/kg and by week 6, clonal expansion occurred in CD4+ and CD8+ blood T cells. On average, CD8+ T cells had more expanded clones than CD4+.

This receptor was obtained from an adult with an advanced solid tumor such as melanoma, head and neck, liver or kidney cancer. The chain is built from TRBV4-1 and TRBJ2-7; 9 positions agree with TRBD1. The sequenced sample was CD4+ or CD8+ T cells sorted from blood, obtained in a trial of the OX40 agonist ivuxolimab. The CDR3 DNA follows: TGCGCCAGCAGCCTCTACACCGGGACAGGGAGATCCGATCTATACGAGCAGTACTTC. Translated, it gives CASSLYTGTGRSDLYEQYF.